This passage covers 9 T cell receptor beta chains from one sample sequenced in a study of blood T cell repertoires in COVID-19. Profiled with immunoSEQ multiplex PCR; TCRdb holds only in-frame clones, not every one. Of a few hundred thousand clones listed, 87% were seen once; the top ten hold under 6.5%. The sequenced sample consisted of PBMCs or T cells enriched from blood (not recorded which). Every receptor here comes from a woman younger than 45 who had recovered from COVID-19.

The gene calls are TRBV3-1 (or the pseudogene TRBV3-2) and TRBJ1-4; no clear D. V shed 2 bases and J shed 3 bases, with 13 bases lying between them. The CDR3 runs to 16 residues. Germline V gene lookup returns CDR1 LGHDT and CDR2 YNNKEL (reference sequence). The CDR3 sequence is CASSQREPGSNEKLFF. CDR3 sequence (DNA): TGTGCCAGCAGCCAACGAGAACCAGGTTCTAATGAAAAACTGTTTTTT.

The chain recombines TRBV7-6 with TRBJ1-1, with D tentatively TRBD1 (6 bases). In germline, CDR1 is SGHVS, CDR2 FNYEAQ. V was pared by 7 bases and J by 1 base, with 10 bases between. This CDR3 comprises 13 residues. The CDR3 loop is CASKGDENTEAFF. CDR3 in DNA: TGTGCCAGCAAGGGGGATGAGAACACTGAAGCTTTCTTT.

The rearrangement joins TRBV19 to TRBJ1-2, with 8 bases that match TRBD1. Germline loops: CDR1 LNHDA, CDR2 SQIVND (reference sequence). V was pared by 5 bases and J by 4 bases, with 9 bases of the junction left unmatched. This CDR3 is 15 amino acids long. CDR3 region: CASSPWTGHVYGYTF. The CDR3 DNA reads TGTGCCAGTAGTCCTTGGACAGGGCATGTCTATGGCTACACCTTC.

The J gene is TRBJ1-2, the V gene TRBV2, with D maybe TRBD1 (6 bases). The CDR3 contains 14 residues. Per the germline V gene, CDR1 is SNHLY and CDR2 is FYNNEI. V shed 8 bases and J shed 6 bases, with 19 bases lying between them. CDR3 residues: CASVSFTGLDGYTF. CDR3 DNA: TGTGCCAGCGTGTCTTTCACAGGGTTGGATGGCTACACCTTC.

CDR3 residues: CASSQAAASGGAGELFF. CDR3 nucleotides: TGTGCCAGCAGCCAAGCAGCGGCTAGCGGGGGGGCCGGGGAGCTGTTTTTT. The chain has TRBV3-1 (or the pseudogene TRBV3-2) and TRBJ2-2; TRBD2 matches at 12 bases. The CDR3 runs 17 residues. Trimming cost V 1 base and J 6 bases; bases outside gene matches: 6. The germline CDR1 and CDR2 sequences are LGHDT and YNNKEL (reference sequence).

The CDR3 DNA sequence: TGTGCCAGCAGTACGACGGGACAGGGAAAGAGGAAGTTCTTC. Its translation is CASSTTGQGKRKFF. V and J are TRBV28 and TRBJ2-1; 9 positions agree with TRBD1. This CDR3 region has 14 residues. The V gene end was trimmed by 5 bases and the J gene end by 14 bases; junction bases not matched to a gene: 13. Germline-derived CDR1 and CDR2 are MDHEN and SYDVKM.

The CDR3: CASSLTGSGNTEAFF. CDR3 nucleotide sequence: TGTGCCAGCAGCTTAACGGGGTCCGGGAACACTGAAGCTTTCTTT. V usage is TRBV7-2 and J usage is TRBJ1-1; no reliable D call. Germline V gene sequence: CDR1 SGHTA, CDR2 FQGNSA. Trimming removed 2 bases at V and 1 base at J, with 11 bases between. This CDR3 region has 15 residues.

About this clone: Additional DNA sequences in this sample encode the identical CDR3. The chain has TRBV7-2 and TRBJ2-1, with D possibly TRBD2 on 5 matching bases. CDR1 SGHTA and CDR2 FQGNSA come from the germline V gene. The CDR3 totals 12 residues. V dropped 5 bases and J dropped 6 bases, with 8 bases sitting between them. CDR3 coding DNA: TGTGCCAGCAGCCGGACTGGCAATGAGCAGTTCTTC. Amino acids: CASSRTGNEQFF.

A few counts support this clone. The J gene is TRBJ1-6, the V gene TRBV12-3 or TRBV12-4; unclear D gene. Trimming cost V 7 bases and J 5 bases, with 6 bases left between them. The CDR3 runs to 12 residues. CDR3 loop: CASIRDNSPLHF. The CDR3 DNA reads TGTGCCAGCATACGGGATAATTCACCCCTCCACTTT.